This TCR beta chain derives from a study of blood T cell repertoires in COVID-19. Study overall: Samples representing acute and convalescent COVID-19 were sourced from the United States, Italy and Spain. T cells, B-cell-depleted T cells, or PBMCs provided the cDNA or gDNA that served as material.

Authors' processing steps: How many nucleated cells were present was estimated from reference gene primer amplification. Repertoires were generated with immunoSEQ multiplex PCR, while TCRdb's copy carries only in-frame clones and drops some. V and J calls and clone size are as listed in that table; D and trimming were resolved from the DNA. The sample consists of some 70,000 clones, around 88% of them appearing once. The CDR3 runs to 15 residues. With 2 bases removed from V and 2 bases from J, the gap between germline ends came to 12 bases. The V gene's germline CDR1 is MNHEY and CDR2 SMNVEV (reference sequence). This clone was seen a handful of times.

The material sequenced was peripheral blood. The clonotype was recovered from a man aged 55 to 70 with acute or convalescent COVID-19. The rearrangement links TRBV27 to TRBJ1-1, with a possible D match to TRBD1 (6 bases). The CDR3 spells CASSLQQGFNTEAFF. In DNA form, the CDR3 reads TGTGCCAGCAGTTTACAACAGGGATTCAACACTGAAGCTTTCTTT.